One T cell receptor beta chain is described in this entry. Clones were read by immunoSEQ multiplex PCR, and TCRdb kept only the in-frame ones, dropping some. The sample has 90,000 to 100,000 clones; approximately 80% are singletons. The length of the CDR3 is 16 residues. Germline CDR1 GTSNPN, CDR2 SVGIG (reference sequence). V was clipped by 0 bases and J by 5 bases; unmatched bases: 9. These data belong to a study of control samples from healthy donors and cancer patients. The sequenced sample was blood. This chain links TRBV30 with TRBJ2-1, with TRBD2 identical over 8 bases. The clonotype originates from a woman younger than 45 in good health. The chain's CDR3 is CAWSVRAGVSNNEQFF. DNA of the CDR3: TGTGCCTGGAGTGTAAGAGCGGGGGTTTCTAACAATGAGCAGTTCTTC.